The subject of this entry is one T cell receptor (beta chain). Clones were read by immunoSEQ multiplex PCR, and TCRdb kept only the in-frame ones, dropping some. The sample holds over 70,000 clones, around 76% seen once. This entry belongs to a study of blood T cell repertoires in COVID-19. Study details: T cells, B-cell-depleted T cells, or PBMCs supplied cDNA or gDNA.

Germline CDR1 is MNHEY and CDR2 is SMNVEV (reference sequence). CDR3 length: 15 amino acids. Deletions cut 8 bases from V and 3 bases from J, with 18 bases between. Sequences were obtained from peripheral blood. V is TRBV27 and J is TRBJ2-3; unclear D gene. The clonotype was recovered from a woman older than 75 with active or convalescent COVID-19. The CDR3: CASRRLLVRTDTQYF. As DNA, the CDR3 is TGTGCCAGCCGGCGACTCTTGGTTCGTACAGATACGCAGTATTTT.